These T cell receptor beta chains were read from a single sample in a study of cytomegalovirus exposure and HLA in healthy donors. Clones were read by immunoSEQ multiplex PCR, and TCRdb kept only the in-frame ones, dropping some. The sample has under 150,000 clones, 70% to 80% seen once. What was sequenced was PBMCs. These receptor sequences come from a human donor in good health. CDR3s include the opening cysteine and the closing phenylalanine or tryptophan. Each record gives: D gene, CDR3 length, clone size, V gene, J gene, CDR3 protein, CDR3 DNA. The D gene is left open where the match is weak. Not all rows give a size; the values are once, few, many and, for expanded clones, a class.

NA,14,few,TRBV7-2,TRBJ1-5,CASSLGQANQPQHF,TGTGCCAGCAGCTTAGGACAGGCTAATCAGCCCCAGCATTTT
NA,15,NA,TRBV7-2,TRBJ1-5,CASSTTENSNQPQHF,TGTGCCAGCAGCACGACAGAGAATAGCAATCAGCCCCAGCATTTT
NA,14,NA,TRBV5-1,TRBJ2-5,CASSHRGGLQTQYF,TGCGCCAGCAGCCACAGGGGGGGGTTGCAGACCCAGTACTTC
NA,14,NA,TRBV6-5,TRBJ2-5,CASSVGVIQETQYF,TGTGCCAGCAGTGTAGGGGTGATCCAAGAGACCCAGTACTTC
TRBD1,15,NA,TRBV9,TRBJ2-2,CASSVTGVNTGELFF,TGTGCCAGCAGCGTAACAGGGGTCAACACCGGGGAGCTGTTTTTT
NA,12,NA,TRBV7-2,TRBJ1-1,CATQTPNTEAFF,TGTGCCACCCAGACACCGAACACTGAAGCTTTCTTT
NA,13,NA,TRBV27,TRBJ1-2,CASSPGRGYGYTF,TGTGCCAGCAGCCCCGGACGGGGCTATGGCTACACCTTC
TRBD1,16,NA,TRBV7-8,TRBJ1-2,CASSRAGGQGAGGYTF,TGTGCCAGCAGTCGAGCCGGGGGACAGGGGGCGGGGGGCTACACCTTC
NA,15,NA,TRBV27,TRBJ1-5,CASRVTGYSNQPQHF,TGTGCCAGCAGGGTGACAGGTTATAGCAATCAGCCCCAGCATTTT
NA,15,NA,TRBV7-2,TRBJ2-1,CASSLAVGSYNEQFF,TGTGCCAGCAGCTTAGCGGTCGGGTCCTACAATGAGCAGTTCTTC
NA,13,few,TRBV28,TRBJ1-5,CASSWGEDQPQHF,TGTGCCAGCAGTTGGGGCGAGGATCAGCCCCAGCATTTT
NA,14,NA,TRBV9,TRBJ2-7,CASSTTGTLNEQYF,TGTGCCAGCAGTACAACCGGGACTCTTAACGAGCAGTACTTC
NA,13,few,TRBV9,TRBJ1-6,CASSVGEHSPLHF,TGTGCCAGCAGCGTAGGGGAGCATTCACCCCTCCACTTT